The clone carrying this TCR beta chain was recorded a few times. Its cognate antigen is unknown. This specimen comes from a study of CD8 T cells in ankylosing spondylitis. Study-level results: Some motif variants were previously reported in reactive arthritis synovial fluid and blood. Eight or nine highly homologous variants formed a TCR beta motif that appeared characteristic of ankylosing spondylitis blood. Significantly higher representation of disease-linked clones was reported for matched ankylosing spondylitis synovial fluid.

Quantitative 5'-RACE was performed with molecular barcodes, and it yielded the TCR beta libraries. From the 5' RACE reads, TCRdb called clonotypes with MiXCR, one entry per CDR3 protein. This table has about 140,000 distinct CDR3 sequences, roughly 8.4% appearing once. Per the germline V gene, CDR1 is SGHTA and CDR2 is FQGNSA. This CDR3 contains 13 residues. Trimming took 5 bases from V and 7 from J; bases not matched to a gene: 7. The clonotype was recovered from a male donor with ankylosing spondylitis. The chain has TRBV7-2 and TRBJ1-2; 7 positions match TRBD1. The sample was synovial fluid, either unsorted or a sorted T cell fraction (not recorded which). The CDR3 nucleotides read TGTGCCAGCAGCCAAAGACAGGGTTCTGGCTACACCTTC. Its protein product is CASSQRQGSGYTF.